Following are 7 T cell receptor beta chains from one sample sequenced in a study of cytomegalovirus exposure and HLA in healthy donors. PCR used 60 Vbeta primers and 13 Jbeta primers. Clones were sequenced by immunoSEQ multiplex PCR, and TCRdb holds only the in-frame ones, with some missing. In the table there are 76,000 or so clones, approximately 81% of which are singletons. The sample taken for sequencing was PBMCs. These receptors were taken from a woman in her thirties or forties in good health and CMV-seropositive.

The rearrangement links TRBV29-1 to TRBJ2-1, with a possible D match to TRBD1 (6 bases). The CDR3 has 14 residues. Trimming removed 4 bases at V and 5 bases at J, with 15 bases between. CDR1 SQVTM and CDR2 ANQGSEA come from the germline V gene. The CDR3 region is CSVGGLGDNNEQFF. DNA of the CDR3: TGCAGCGTTGGGGGGTTAGGGGACAACAATGAGCAGTTCTTC.

This clone has just one count. CDR3 DNA: TGCGCCAGCAGCTTGGCCAGGACAGGGTTAGAGACCCAGTACTTC. This gives the protein CASSLARTGLETQYF. The chain recombines TRBV5-1 with TRBJ2-5, with 8 bases matching TRBD1. J was trimmed by 4 bases and V by 0 bases; bases with no gene match: 5. CDR1 and CDR2 (germline): SGHRS, YFSETQ. The CDR3 contains 15 residues.

The chain combines TRBV19 with TRBJ1-2; D perhaps matches TRBD1 (5 bases). The CDR3 length is 14 residues. Germline loops: CDR1 LNHDA, CDR2 SQIVND (reference sequence). V was clipped by 5 bases and J by 8 bases, with 18 bases between them. The DNA for the CDR3 is TGTGCCAGTAGTTCGCAGGGAGGGCCCATGGGCTACACCTTC. The encoded protein is CASSSQGGPMGYTF.

The gene calls are TRBV19 and TRBJ1-6, with a weak D call TRBD1 (5 bases). Trimming removed 3 bases from V and 8 bases from J, with 11 bases in between. The CDR3 is made up of 14 amino acids. Germline lookup yields CDR1 LNHDA and CDR2 SQIVND (reference sequence). Here the CDR3 reads CASSMGGIDSPLHF. The CDR3 region has the DNA TGTGCCAGTAGTATGGGGGGGATCGATTCACCCCTCCACTTT. Drawing the rest from reference TRBV19 and TRBJ1-6, the complete variable domain is DGGITQSPKYLFRKEGQNVTLSCEQNLNHDAMYWYRQDPGQGLRLIYYSQIVNDFQKGDIAEGYSVSREKKESFPLTVTSAQKNPTAFYLCASSMGGIDSPLHFGNGTRLTVT.

The chain recombines TRBV19 with TRBJ1-6; 9 bases are a match to TRBD1. The V segment lost 5 bases and the J segment 10 bases; nucleotides outside the gene matches: 9. Germline lookup yields CDR1 LNHDA and CDR2 SQIVND (reference sequence). The CDR3 runs 15 residues. CDR3 sequence reads: CASSPRDRDLSPLHF. In nucleotides, the CDR3 is TGTGCCAGTAGTCCGCGGGACAGGGACCTATCACCCCTCCACTTT.

J is TRBJ2-2 and V is TRBV6-1; no clear D gene. CDR3 length: 17 residues. The V end lost 1 base, the J end lost 6 bases, and 18 bases lay between the germline ends. Germline V gene sequence: CDR1 MNHNS, CDR2 SASEGT. The CDR3 region is CASSEGLSSGIAGELFF. In DNA form, the CDR3 reads TGTGCCAGCAGTGAAGGTCTGTCTTCAGGCATCGCCGGGGAGCTGTTTTTT.

The V and J genes are TRBV9 and TRBJ2-1, with a weak D call TRBD2 (6 bases). Germline values: CDR1 SGDLS, CDR2 YYNGEE. V was clipped by 0 bases and J by 5 bases, with 18 bases between them. This CDR3 is built from 17 residues. The CDR3, as DNA: TGTGCCAGCAGCGTAGCTACCAGGAGGGCCGGGGACAATGAGCAGTTCTTC. Residues: CASSVATRRAGDNEQFF.